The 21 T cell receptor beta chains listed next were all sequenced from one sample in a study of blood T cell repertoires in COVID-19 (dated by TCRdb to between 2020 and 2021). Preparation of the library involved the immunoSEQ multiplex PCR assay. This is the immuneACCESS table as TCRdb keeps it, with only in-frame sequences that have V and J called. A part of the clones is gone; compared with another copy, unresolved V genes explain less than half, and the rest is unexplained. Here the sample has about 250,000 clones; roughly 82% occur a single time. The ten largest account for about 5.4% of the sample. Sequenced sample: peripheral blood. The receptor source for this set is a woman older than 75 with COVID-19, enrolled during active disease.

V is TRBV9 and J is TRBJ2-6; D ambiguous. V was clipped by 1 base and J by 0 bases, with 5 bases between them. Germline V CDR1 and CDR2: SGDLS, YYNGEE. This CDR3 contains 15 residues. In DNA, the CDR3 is TGTGCCAGCAGCGTATGGAGCTCTGGGGCCAACGTCCTGACTTTC. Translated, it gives CASSVWSSGANVLTF.

In nucleotides, the CDR3 is TGTGCCAGCACCCCAGGGCTGGAGACGTTGTACTTC. Translation: CASTPGLETLYF. The chain uses TRBV14 and TRBJ2-7; weak D call: TRBD1 (5 bases). The germline V and J ends were trimmed by 7 bases and 12 bases, with 19 bases remaining between them. Germline-derived CDR1 and CDR2 are SGHDN and FVKESK. This CDR3 contains 12 residues.

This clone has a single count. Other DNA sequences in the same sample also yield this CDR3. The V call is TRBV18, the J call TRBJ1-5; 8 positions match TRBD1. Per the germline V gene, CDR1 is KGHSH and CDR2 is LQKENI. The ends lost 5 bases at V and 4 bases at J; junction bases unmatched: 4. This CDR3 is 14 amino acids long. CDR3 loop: CASSTGQGNQPQHF. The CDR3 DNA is TGTGCCAGCTCAACCGGACAGGGAAATCAGCCCCAGCATTTT.

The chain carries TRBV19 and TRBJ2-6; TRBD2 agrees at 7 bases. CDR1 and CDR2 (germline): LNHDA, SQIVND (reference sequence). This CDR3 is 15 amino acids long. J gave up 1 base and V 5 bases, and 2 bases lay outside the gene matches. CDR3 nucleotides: TGTGCCAGTAGTGGGAGGGGATCTGGGGCCAACGTCCTGACTTTC. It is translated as CASSGRGSGANVLTF.

CDR3 in amino acids: CASSLVLGVDTEAFF. The CDR3 DNA is TGTGCCAGCAGCTTAGTATTAGGGGTGGACACTGAAGCTTTCTTT. The genes are TRBV7-6 and TRBJ1-1; a possible D gene is TRBD1 (5 bases). Germline V gene sequence: CDR1 SGHVS, CDR2 FNYEAQ. There are 15 residues in the CDR3. V was cut by 1 base and J by 3 bases, with 12 bases left in between.

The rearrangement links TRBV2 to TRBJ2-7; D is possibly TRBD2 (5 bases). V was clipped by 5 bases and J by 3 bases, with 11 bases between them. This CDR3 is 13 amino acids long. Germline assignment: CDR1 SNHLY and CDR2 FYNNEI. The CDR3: CASSPGRGYEQYV. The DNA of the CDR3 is TGTGCCAGCAGTCCCGGTCGGGGCTACGAGCAGTACGTC.

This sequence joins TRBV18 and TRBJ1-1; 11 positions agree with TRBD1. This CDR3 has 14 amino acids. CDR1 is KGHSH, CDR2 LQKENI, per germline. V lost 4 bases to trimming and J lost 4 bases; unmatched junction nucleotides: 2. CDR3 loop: CASSLGQGGTEAFF. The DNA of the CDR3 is TGTGCCAGCTCACTGGGACAGGGGGGCACTGAAGCTTTCTTT.

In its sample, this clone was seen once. The chain's CDR3 is CASSDGGISGNTIYF. Written as DNA, the CDR3 is TGTGCCAGCAGTGATGGGGGGATCTCTGGAAACACCATATATTTT. The chain links TRBV6-1 to TRBJ1-3; D is possibly TRBD1 (5 bases). V lost 3 bases and J lost 0, with 9 bases in between. Germline V gene lookup returns CDR1 MNHNS and CDR2 SASEGT. This CDR3 spans 15 amino acids.

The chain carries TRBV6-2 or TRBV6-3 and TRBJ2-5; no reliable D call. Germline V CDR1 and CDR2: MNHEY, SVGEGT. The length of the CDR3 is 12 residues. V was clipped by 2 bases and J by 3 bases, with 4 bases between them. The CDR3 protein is CASSYGKETQYF. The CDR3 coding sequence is TGTGCCAGCAGTTACGGCAAAGAGACCCAGTACTTC.

CDR3 sequence (DNA): TGTGCCAGCAGCCAGGGCGGGGGGGCCAAGGCAGATACGCAGTATTTT. Its protein is CASSQGGGAKADTQYF. The genes are TRBV3-1 (or the pseudogene TRBV3-2) and TRBJ2-3; 9 bases align to TRBD2. Per the germline V gene, CDR1 is LGHDT and CDR2 is YNNKEL (reference sequence). This CDR3 is built from 16 residues. The trim removed 3 bases at V and 4 bases at J, leaving 8 bases unmatched.

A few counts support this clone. This CDR3 is CASSLGLAGAAQETQYF. CDR3 nucleotides: TGTGCCAGCAGCCTCGGACTAGCGGGGGCCGCACAAGAGACCCAGTACTTC. This sequence joins TRBV9 and TRBJ2-5; 13 bases fit TRBD2. The V segment lost 4 bases and the J segment 2 bases; nucleotides outside the gene matches: 8. Germline CDR1 reads SGDLS; CDR2 reads YYNGEE. CDR3 size: 17 residues.

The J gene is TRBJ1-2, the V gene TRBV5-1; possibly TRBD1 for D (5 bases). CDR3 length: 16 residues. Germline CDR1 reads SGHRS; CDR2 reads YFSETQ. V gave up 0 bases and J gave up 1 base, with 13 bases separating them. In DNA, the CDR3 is TGCGCCAGCAGCTTGGCGCCGACAGCCATTAACTATGGCTACACCTTC. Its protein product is CASSLAPTAINYGYTF.

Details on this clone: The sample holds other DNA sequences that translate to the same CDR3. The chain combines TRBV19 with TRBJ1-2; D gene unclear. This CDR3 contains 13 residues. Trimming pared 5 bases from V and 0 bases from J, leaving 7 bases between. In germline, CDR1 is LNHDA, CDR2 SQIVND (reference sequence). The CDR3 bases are TGTGCCAGTAGTGTGGGAGCTAACTATGGCTACACCTTC. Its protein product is CASSVGANYGYTF.

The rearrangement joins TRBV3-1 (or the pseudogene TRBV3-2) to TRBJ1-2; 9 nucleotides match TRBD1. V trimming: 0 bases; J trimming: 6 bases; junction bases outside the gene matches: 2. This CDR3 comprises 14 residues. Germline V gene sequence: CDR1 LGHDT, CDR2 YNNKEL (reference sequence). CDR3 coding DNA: TGTGCCAGCAGCCAAGAGGGACAGGGACATGGCTACACCTTC. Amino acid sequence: CASSQEGQGHGYTF.

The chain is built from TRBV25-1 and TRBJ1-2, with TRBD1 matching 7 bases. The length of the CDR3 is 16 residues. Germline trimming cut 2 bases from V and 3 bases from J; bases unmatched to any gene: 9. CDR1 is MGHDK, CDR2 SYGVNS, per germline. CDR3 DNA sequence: TGTGCCAGCAGTGAAATGGGGCAGGGGGGCGACTATGGCTACACCTTC. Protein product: CASSEMGQGGDYGYTF.

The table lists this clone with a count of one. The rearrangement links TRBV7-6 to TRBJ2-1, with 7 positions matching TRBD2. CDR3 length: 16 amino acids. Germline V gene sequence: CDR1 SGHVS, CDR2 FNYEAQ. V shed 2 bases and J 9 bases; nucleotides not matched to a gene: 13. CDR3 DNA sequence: TGTGCCAGCAGCTTAATGAGCGGGGTCGTGAGAGGTGAGCAGTTCTTC. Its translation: CASSLMSGVVRGEQFF.

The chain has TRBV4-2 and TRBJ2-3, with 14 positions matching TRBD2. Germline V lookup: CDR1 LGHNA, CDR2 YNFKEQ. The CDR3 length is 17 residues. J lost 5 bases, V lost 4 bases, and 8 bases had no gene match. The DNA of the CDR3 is TGTGCCAGCAGCCCCGGGACTAGCGGGGGAAACCTAGATACGCAGTATTTT. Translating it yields CASSPGTSGGNLDTQYF.

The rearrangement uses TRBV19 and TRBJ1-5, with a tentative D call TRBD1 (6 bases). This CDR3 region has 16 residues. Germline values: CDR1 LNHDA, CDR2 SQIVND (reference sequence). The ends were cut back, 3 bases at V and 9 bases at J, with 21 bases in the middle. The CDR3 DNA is TGTGCCAGTAGTATTGGGTCACAGGGCTACCGGGGGCCCCAGCATTTT. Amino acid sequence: CASSIGSQGYRGPQHF.

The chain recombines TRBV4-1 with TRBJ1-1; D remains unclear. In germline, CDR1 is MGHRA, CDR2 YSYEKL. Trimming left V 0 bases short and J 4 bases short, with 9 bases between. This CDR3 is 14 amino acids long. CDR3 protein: CASSQDPQSTEAFF. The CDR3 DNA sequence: TGCGCCAGCAGCCAAGATCCACAAAGCACTGAAGCTTTCTTT.

CDR3 coding DNA: TGCGCCAGCAGCCAAGATGGCGGGGCAAAAGGCGAAAAACTGTTTTTT. Translated, it gives CASSQDGGAKGEKLFF. The rearrangement links TRBV4-1 to TRBJ1-4, with D possibly TRBD1 on 5 matching bases. The CDR3 is made up of 16 amino acids. V was pared by 0 bases and J by 8 bases, with 16 bases between. In germline, CDR1 is MGHRA, CDR2 YSYEKL.

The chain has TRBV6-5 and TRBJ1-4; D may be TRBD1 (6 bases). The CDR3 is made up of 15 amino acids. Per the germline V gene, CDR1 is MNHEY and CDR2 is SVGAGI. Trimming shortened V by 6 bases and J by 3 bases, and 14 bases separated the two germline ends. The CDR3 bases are TGTGCCAGCAGCTCGCGACAGGCGCCTAATGAAAAACTGTTTTTT. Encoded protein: CASSSRQAPNEKLFF.